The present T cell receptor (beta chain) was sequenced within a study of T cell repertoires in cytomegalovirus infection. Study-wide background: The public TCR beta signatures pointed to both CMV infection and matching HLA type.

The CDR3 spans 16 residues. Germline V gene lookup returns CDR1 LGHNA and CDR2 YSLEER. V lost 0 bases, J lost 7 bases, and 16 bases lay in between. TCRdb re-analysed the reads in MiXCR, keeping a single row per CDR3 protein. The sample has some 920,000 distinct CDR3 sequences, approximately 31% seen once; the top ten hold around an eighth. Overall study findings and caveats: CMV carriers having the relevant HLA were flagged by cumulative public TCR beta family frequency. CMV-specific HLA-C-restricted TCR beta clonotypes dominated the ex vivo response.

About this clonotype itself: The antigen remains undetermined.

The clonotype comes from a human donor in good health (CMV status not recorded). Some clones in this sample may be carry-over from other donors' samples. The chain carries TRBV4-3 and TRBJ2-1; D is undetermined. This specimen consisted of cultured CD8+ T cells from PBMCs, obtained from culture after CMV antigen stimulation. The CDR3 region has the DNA TGCGCCAGCAGCCAAGAGCCTCGGCCACCCGGGAATGAGCAGTTCTTC. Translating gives CASSQEPRPPGNEQFF.